The 25 T cell receptor beta chains below all came from one sample that was sequenced in a study of monozygotic twins with inflammatory bowel disease. Following a re-call of the 5' RACE reads, TCRdb has one entry per CDR3 protein and lacks DNA. The sample totals some 170,000 distinct CDR3 sequences. The sequenced sample was blood. The receptor source for this set is a human donor with ulcerative colitis or Crohn's disease, or a healthy co-twin of an affected twin (not recorded which).

The chain has TRBV20-1 and TRBJ1-2. Germline CDR1 reads DFQATT; CDR2 reads SNEGSKA (reference sequence). This CDR3 has 13 amino acids. CDR3 protein: CSASGQHNYGYTF.

The chain couples TRBV20-1 to TRBJ1-6; TCRdb's assignment of TRBD1 cannot be checked, as there is no DNA. Germline values: CDR1 DFQATT, CDR2 SNEGSKA (reference sequence). The CDR3 length is 15 residues. CDR3 residues: CSARDRQGESSPLHF.

The V and J genes are TRBV11-2 and TRBJ1-5. This CDR3 has 14 amino acids. Germline loops: CDR1 SGHAT, CDR2 FQNNGV. The CDR3 protein is CASSLDRFNQPQHF. Drawing the rest from reference TRBV11-2 and TRBJ1-5, the complete variable domain is EAGVAQSPRYKIIEKRQSVAFWCNPISGHATLYWYQQILGQGPKLLIQFQNNGVVDDSQLPKDRFSAERLKGVDSTLKIQPAKLEDSAVYLCASSLDRFNQPQHFGDGTRLSIL.

The chain recombines TRBV9 with TRBJ2-1; TCRdb's D call of TRBD1 is untestable without DNA. Germline CDR1 is SGDLS and CDR2 is YYNGEE. The CDR3 spans 15 residues. The chain's CDR3 is CASSSPGGPNNEQFF.

The chain recombines TRBV29-1 with TRBJ2-7; TCRdb outputs TRBD1, but without DNA this stays unchecked. The CDR3 runs 16 residues. In germline, CDR1 is SQVTM, CDR2 ANQGSEA. The CDR3 is CSVDSSGGGPPGGQYF.

The rearrangement joins TRBV12-3 or TRBV12-4 to TRBJ1-5; the D gene TCRdb calls, TRBD1, cannot be checked with no DNA. The CDR3 loop spans 14 amino acids. This chain's CDR3 is CASSLTGPNQPQHF.

The gene calls are TRBV20-1 and TRBJ2-3; absent DNA, TCRdb's TRBD2 call cannot be checked. Germline CDR1 reads DFQATT; CDR2 reads SNEGSKA (reference sequence). The CDR3 has 16 residues. CDR3: CSASVPSAAYTDTQYF.

The genes are TRBV2 and TRBJ1-5; TCRdb indicates TRBD1, and absent DNA this call remains unverified. The CDR3 covers 15 residues. Germline V lookup: CDR1 SNHLY, CDR2 FYNNEI. The CDR3: CASSVGQGAGQPQHF.

V usage is TRBV19 and J usage is TRBJ1-5; TCRdb calls TRBD1, which cannot be checked without DNA. CDR1 LNHDA and CDR2 SQIVND come from the germline V gene (reference sequence). CDR3 length: 15 amino acids. CDR3 protein: CASSFRGGSNQPQHF.

V is TRBV29-1 and J is TRBJ2-7; the D call from TCRdb, TRBD1, cannot be confirmed without DNA. The CDR3 runs 13 residues. The germline CDR1 and CDR2 sequences are SQVTM and ANQGSEA. CDR3 sequence reads: CSVVRGAGDEQYF.

V is TRBV28 and J is TRBJ1-2; lacking DNA, the TRBD1 call made by TCRdb goes unchecked. This CDR3 is 14 amino acids long. CDR1 is MDHEN, CDR2 SYDVKM, per germline. CDR3 amino acids: CASSTPGTEEGYTF.

The rearrangement uses TRBV28 and TRBJ1-5. Per germline, CDR1 MDHEN and CDR2 SYDVKM. The CDR3 covers 15 residues. CDR3 sequence reads: CASSPLGVSNQPQHF.

The chain joins TRBV7-2 to TRBJ1-2; TCRdb lists TRBD1, though no DNA is available to test this call. This CDR3 is built from 15 residues. Germline lookup yields CDR1 SGHTA and CDR2 FQGNSA. CDR3 protein: CASSFKSGTGNGYTF.

The rearrangement uses TRBV4-3 and TRBJ2-5; TCRdb designates TRBD1, a call that cannot be tested without DNA. The CDR3 has 15 amino acids. Germline V gene data show CDR1 as LGHNA and CDR2 as YSLEER. CDR3 residues: CASSQDPTGHETQYF.

The chain combines TRBV12-3 or TRBV12-4 with TRBJ2-7; TCRdb's assignment of TRBD1 cannot be checked, as there is no DNA. The CDR3 contains 15 residues. CDR3 amino acids: CASTLTETGAYEQYF.

V usage is TRBV5-1 and J usage is TRBJ1-1. CDR1 and CDR2 from the germline V gene are SGHRS and YFSETQ. This CDR3 is built from 12 residues. The chain's CDR3 is CASSAFGVRAFF.

V and J are TRBV19 and TRBJ1-2; TCRdb proposes TRBD1, but this gene call is untestable without DNA. Germline V gene sequence: CDR1 LNHDA, CDR2 SQIVND (reference sequence). This CDR3 contains 15 residues. CDR3 protein: CASSVGTGDGYGYTF.

V and J are TRBV5-4 and TRBJ2-7. CDR1 SGHNT and CDR2 YYREEE come from the germline V gene (reference sequence). This CDR3 spans 15 amino acids. The CDR3 sequence is CASSLDPQSSYEQYF.

This chain connects TRBV28 to TRBJ2-1; checking the TCRdb D call of TRBD2 is not possible without DNA. Germline CDR1 and CDR2: MDHEN and SYDVKM. The CDR3 loop spans 12 amino acids. The CDR3 protein is CASRVLAQEQFF.

The chain joins TRBV28 to TRBJ2-7; checking the TCRdb D call of TRBD2 is not possible without DNA. Germline V gene lookup returns CDR1 MDHEN and CDR2 SYDVKM. This CDR3 has 14 amino acids. This CDR3 reads CASSFGGRNDEQYF.

V and J are TRBV18 and TRBJ1-2. The CDR3 totals 15 residues. Germline loops: CDR1 KGHSH, CDR2 LQKENI. CDR3: CASSPLHTSPYGYTF.

The chain combines TRBV12-3 or TRBV12-4 with TRBJ1-1; there is no DNA to check the TCRdb D call of TRBD1. The CDR3 contains 13 residues. CDR3 amino acids: CASSLRENTEAFF.

J is TRBJ1-6 and V is TRBV4-3; TCRdb designates TRBD1, a call that cannot be tested without DNA. Per the germline V gene, CDR1 is LGHNA and CDR2 is YSLEER. This CDR3 contains 16 residues. The CDR3 region is CASSLTLRQQPSPLHF.

The V and J genes are TRBV2 and TRBJ2-2. Germline assignment: CDR1 SNHLY and CDR2 FYNNEI. The CDR3 totals 13 residues. CDR3 amino acids: CASRPRNTGELFF.

This chain joins TRBV25-1 and TRBJ1-5. CDR1 is MGHDK and CDR2 is SYGVNS in the germline V gene. The CDR3 length is 14 residues. The CDR3 protein is CASSEWVFNQPQHF.